This entry describes one TCR beta chain. The data were taken from a study of T cells in Graves' hyperthyroidism and ophthalmopathy. Amplification yielded TCR beta CDR3 regions, with RNA transcripts as the source. First-round RT-PCR with HTBI primers amplified the TCR CDR3 region. TCRdb itself ran the multiplex PCR reads through MiXCR, one entry per CDR3 protein. There are approximately 370,000 distinct CDR3 sequences in the sample; approximately 18% occur only once, and around a third lies in the top ten. The sequence derives from a woman aged 25-40 years with Graves' hyperthyroidism that later progressed to Graves' ophthalmopathy. Sequences were obtained from blood.

Written as DNA, the CDR3 is TGCGCCAGCAGCCAAGATTATCTTTTTACAGGGCCAGATAATGAAAAACTGTTTTTT. It encodes CASSQDYLFTGPDNEKLFF. The rearrangement uses TRBV4-1 and TRBJ1-4; tentative D call: TRBD1 (6 bases). V was shortened by 0 bases and J by 4 bases, with 21 bases between the two germline ends. This CDR3 region has 19 residues. Looked up from germline, CDR1 is MGHRA and CDR2 is YSYEKL.